This T cell receptor beta chain was retrieved from a study of Ad26.COV2.S vaccination and SARS-CoV-2 variants. Study-wide background: A COV1001 Ad26.COV2.S trial-arm participant provided the sample.

Overall study findings and caveats: Recipients given vaccine exceeded placebo recipients in spike-specific TCR breadth.

Treatment specified: around 19 received Ad26.COV2.S at low or high dose, single or two shots; roughly 5 received placebo; per-sample allocation not given. Samples came from day 63 after the first vaccine or placebo injection. Measured with immunoSEQ multiplex PCR; TCRdb has only the in-frame clones, and not every one. The data show around 450,000 clones, 88% seen once. The CDR3 totals 17 residues. Per germline, CDR1 SEHNR and CDR2 FQNEAQ (reference sequence). Deletions cut 5 bases from V and 7 bases from J, with 23 bases between. Of note for this clone: Its antigen remains unidentified.

The J gene is TRBJ1-4, the V gene TRBV7-9; D gene unclear. This sequence originates from a person aged 18-65 years who received the Ad26.COV2.S COVID-19 vaccine or a placebo. The source was peripheral blood, collected in a trial of Ad26.COV2.S vaccine versus placebo. This CDR3 reads CASSLLGFKWRGEKLFF. Here the CDR3 DNA reads TGTGCCAGCAGCCTGTTAGGGTTTAAGTGGAGAGGTGAAAAACTGTTTTTT.